This TCR beta chain was sequenced in a study of shared clonotypes between healthy human individuals. Broader study findings: A small donor pool kept down the genetic and exposure-history diversity that was represented.

Comment on this clone: Its specificity is unknown.

Germline CDR1 reads LNHDA; CDR2 reads SQIVND (reference sequence). The CDR3 runs 13 residues. V was trimmed by 4 bases and J by 6 bases, leaving 12 bases between them. Naive CD8 cells were CD45RO-negative, positively selected for CCR7, excluding terminally differentiated effector memory CD45RA+ cells. Everyone who donated was a Caucasian adult who lived in Nashville, Tennessee. It was at deep level that the assay was run. Sorted-subset replicate PCRs used 150 to 200 ng of genomic DNA. This amount corresponded to about 30,000 T cell genomes. Libraries were prepared by immunoSEQ multiplex PCR; TCRdb keeps only in-frame clonotypes and omits some of them. The sample contains hundreds of thousands of clones, approximately 95% of which appear only once.

This receptor was obtained from a woman in her twenties or thirties in good health. Input material: naive CD8+ T cells sorted from blood. V is TRBV19 and J is TRBJ1-2; D call uncertain. CDR3 in amino acids: CASSTWTFDGYTF. The CDR3 DNA sequence: TGTGCCAGTAGTACCTGGACCTTCGATGGCTACACCTTC.